Following are 14 T cell receptor beta chains from one sample sequenced in a study of blood T cells in healthy people across ages. It was with a sample-barcoded 5' primer and a J-beta primer mix that a second PCR of roughly 7 to 12 cycles was run. TCRdb reprocessed the 5' RACE reads via MiXCR and lists one record per CDR3 protein. The sample shows around 710,000 distinct CDR3 sequences, roughly 47% of them seen only once. The specimen sequenced was blood. These receptor sequences come from a woman in her sixties or seventies in good health.

The chain combines TRBV27 with TRBJ2-5; the D gene is possibly TRBD2 (5 bases). Trimming left V 5 bases short and J 4 bases short, with 20 bases between. CDR3 length: 16 residues. Per the germline V gene, CDR1 is MNHEY and CDR2 is SMNVEV (reference sequence). Here the CDR3 reads CASSTLSSLGRETQYF. CDR3 coding DNA: TGTGCCAGCAGTACCCTCTCCTCACTAGGGAGAGAGACCCAGTACTTC.

J is TRBJ2-7 and V is TRBV28, with 7 positions matching TRBD2. CDR1 and CDR2 (germline): MDHEN, SYDVKM. V lost 2 bases and J lost 12; bases outside the gene matches: 13. The length of the CDR3 is 14 residues. The CDR3 protein is CASSLGGGGGTLYF. CDR3 nucleotide sequence: TGTGCCAGCAGTTTAGGCGGGGGAGGCGGGACCCTGTACTTC.

About this clonotype itself: Germline is not matched at one junction end, which may reflect a read error. The chain combines TRBV5-1 with TRBJ2-3; the D is unclear. The CDR3 consists of 14 residues. Germline lookup yields CDR1 SGHRS and CDR2 YFSETQ. The CDR3 DNA reads TGCGCCAGCGAGGTTGGGCTAGAAAAAGATACGCGGTATTTT. Translating it yields CASEVGLEKDTRYF.

This clonotype appeared a few times. The V and J genes are TRBV7-8 and TRBJ2-5; the D is unclear. The CDR3 is 14 amino acids. Between the trimmed V and J ends, which lost 3 bases and 5 bases, there was a span of 13 bases. Germline V CDR1 and CDR2: SGHVS, FQNEAQ. The CDR3 sequence is CASSLTAEFETQYF. In nucleotides, the CDR3 is TGTGCCAGCAGCTTGACCGCTGAGTTTGAGACCCAGTACTTC.

The CDR3 DNA sequence: TGTGCCAGCACTCGGACTAGCGGGAGTGTCGGTGTCGATGAGCAGTTCTTC. It is translated as CASTRTSGSVGVDEQFF. This chain joins TRBV9 and TRBJ2-1, with 13 bases identical to TRBD2. Trimming took 6 bases from V and 8 from J; bases not matched to a gene: 14. CDR1 is SGDLS, CDR2 YYNGEE, per germline. The CDR3 extends over 17 amino acids.

CDR3 sequence: CASSYPDRRVETQYF. CDR3 nucleotides: TGCGCCAGCAGCTACCCGGACAGGAGGGTAGAGACCCAGTACTTC. V and J are TRBV5-1 and TRBJ2-5; D is perhaps TRBD1 (7 bases). Germline CDR1 and CDR2: SGHRS and YFSETQ. The germline V and J ends were trimmed by 3 bases and 4 bases, with 16 bases remaining between them. The CDR3 contains 15 residues.

This clonotype was observed a handful of times. The rearrangement joins TRBV7-2 to TRBJ2-2, with TRBD1 as a possible D gene (5 bases). V was pared by 3 bases and J by 1 base, with 9 bases between. The CDR3 is 15 amino acids. Germline CDR1 reads SGHTA; CDR2 reads FQGNSA. The CDR3 spells CASSLGRVNTGELFF. DNA for the CDR3: TGTGCCAGCAGCTTGGGCAGGGTGAACACCGGGGAGCTGTTTTTT.

With respect to this clonotype: Germline is not matched at one junction end, which may reflect a read error. CDR3: CVSSFLPVLAAYNEQFF. The CDR3 nucleotides read TGTGTCAGCAGTTTTCTGCCAGTACTAGCGGCCTACAATGAGCAGTTCTTC. The J gene is TRBJ2-1, the V gene TRBV28, with 8 nucleotides matching TRBD2. In germline, CDR1 is MDHEN, CDR2 SYDVKM. The CDR3 loop spans 17 amino acids.

The chain employs TRBV4-1 and TRBJ2-3; D not certain. Trimming removed 0 bases from V and 3 bases from J, with 7 bases in between. Germline V lookup: CDR1 MGHRA, CDR2 YSYEKL. The CDR3 is 14 residues long. The chain's CDR3 is CASSQDKGTDTQYF. CDR3 nucleotides: TGCGCCAGCAGCCAAGATAAAGGGACAGATACGCAGTATTTT.

The V call is TRBV6-2 or TRBV6-3, the J call TRBJ1-2, with D possibly matching TRBD1 (6 bases). Germline loops: CDR1 MNHEY, CDR2 SVGEGT. There are 13 residues in the CDR3. Trimming pared 0 bases from V and 10 bases from J, leaving 12 bases between. The CDR3 sequence is CASSYSLDRNYTF. Written as DNA, the CDR3 is TGTGCCAGCAGTTACTCACTCGACAGGAACTACACCTTC.

This clonotype was detected many times. The chain carries TRBV4-3 and TRBJ2-5; D uncertain. The V gene's germline CDR1 is LGHNA and CDR2 YSLEER. CDR3 length: 13 amino acids. V was cut by 4 bases and J by 5 bases, with 11 bases left in between. In nucleotides, the CDR3 is TGCGCCAGCAGCCGAAACCTCCGGGAGACCCAGTACTTC. Translating it yields CASSRNLRETQYF.

At least ten counts were recorded for this clonotype. The chain carries TRBV7-2 and TRBJ2-1; D is ambiguous. There are 15 residues in the CDR3. Germline-derived CDR1 and CDR2 are SGHTA and FQGNSA. V was cut by 6 bases and J by 4 bases, with 16 bases left in between. The CDR3 DNA is TGTGCCAGCAGGAAGGCCCCTGCCCAATACAATGAGCAGTTCTTC. Residues: CASRKAPAQYNEQFF.

The table lists this clonotype with a count of one. CDR3: CASNQILNTEAFF. The CDR3, as DNA: TGTGCCAGCAACCAAATTTTGAACACTGAAGCTTTCTTT. The genes are TRBV7-2 and TRBJ1-1; D is unresolved. Germline loops: CDR1 SGHTA, CDR2 FQGNSA. This CDR3 has 13 amino acids. Trimming took off 7 bases at V and 0 bases at J, with 9 bases between the two ends.

This clonotype has only a few counts. The chain couples TRBV21-1 to TRBJ2-1. TRBV21-1 is an annotated pseudogene. The CDR3 runs to 14 residues. Here the CDR3 reads CASCLAPSYNEQFF. For the CDR3, the DNA is TGTGCCAGCTGTTTAGCTCCCTCCTACAATGAGCAGTTCTTC.